This passage covers 31 T cell receptor beta chains from one sample sequenced in a study of graft-versus-host responses after intestinal transplantation. This table comes from immunoSEQ multiplex PCR, and its TCRdb copy is limited to in-frame clones, with some not included. The sample lists some 22,000 clones; around 41% were seen once. Each mixed lymphocyte reaction held around 200,000 CFSE-labeled responders and around 200,000 irradiated violet-dye-labeled stimulators. Specimen: alloreactive CD8+ T cells from a mixed lymphocyte reaction culture, collected before intestinal transplant. Subset described: CFSE-low proliferating T cells sorted from roughly 6-day pre-transplant mixed lymphocyte reaction (GvH or HvG direction). These receptors were obtained from a human patient who received an intestinal transplant.

J is TRBJ2-1 and V is TRBV5-4; 10 positions agree with TRBD2. Germline V CDR1 and CDR2: SGHNT, YYREEE (reference sequence). The V segment lost 3 bases and the J segment 6 bases; nucleotides outside the gene matches: 9. The CDR3 length is 16 residues. CDR3 DNA: TGTGCCAGCAGCTCGCCTCTAGCGGGAGCCCGCAATGAGCAGTTCTTC. Amino acid sequence: CASSSPLAGARNEQFF.

This clone was counted between two and nine times. This chain links TRBV2 with TRBJ1-2, with TRBD1 matching 9 bases. CDR1 and CDR2 from the germline V gene are SNHLY and FYNNEI. The V and J ends lost 2 bases and 8 bases, in that order; junction bases with no gene match: 9. The CDR3 sequence is 15 residues long. CDR3 nucleotides: TGTGCCAGCAGTGAACCCCCGGGACAGGGACGAGGCTACACCTTC. It translates to CASSEPPGQGRGYTF.

This chain joins TRBV10-3 and TRBJ2-3; 11 nucleotides align to TRBD1. This CDR3 has 13 residues. V lost 6 bases, J lost 11 bases, and 7 bases stayed unmatched. CDR1 ENHRY and CDR2 SYGVKD come from the germline V gene. The CDR3 region is CAIRERTGGMQYF. CDR3 sequence (DNA): TGTGCCATCAGGGAAAGGACAGGGGGCATGCAGTATTTT.

This chain joins TRBV11-3 and TRBJ2-5, with D maybe TRBD1 (5 bases). The CDR3 loop spans 13 amino acids. The V end was cut by 1 base, the J end by 2 bases, with 5 bases between. CDR1 SGHNT and CDR2 YENEEA come from the germline V gene. CDR3 in amino acids: CASSLGQQETQYF. CDR3 DNA: TGTGCCAGCAGCTTAGGACAGCAAGAGACCCAGTACTTC.

The chain employs TRBV5-4 and TRBJ2-5; TRBD1 is a possible D gene (5 bases). Germline lookup yields CDR1 SGHNT and CDR2 YYREEE (reference sequence). This CDR3 is built from 14 residues. Trimming stripped 5 bases from V and 5 bases from J, with 16 bases between. The CDR3 here is CASSFPGALETQYF. The CDR3 DNA sequence: TGTGCCAGCAGTTTCCCTGGGGCGCTGGAGACCCAGTACTTC.

The chain carries TRBV27 and TRBJ1-5, with 7 positions matching TRBD1. The length of the CDR3 is 12 residues. V lost 8 bases and J lost 9; bases outside the gene matches: 7. Germline CDR1 reads MNHEY; CDR2 reads SMNVEV (reference sequence). The CDR3 DNA reads as TGTGCCAGCGGGCTGACAGGGCGGCCCCAGCATTTT. It specifies CASGLTGRPQHF.

This clone was seen only a few times. This rearrangement joins TRBV28 to TRBJ1-5; maybe TRBD1 (5 bases). V lost 8 bases, J lost 4 bases, and 18 bases lay in between. CDR1 is MDHEN and CDR2 is SYDVKM in the germline V gene. The CDR3 has 15 residues. The DNA for the CDR3 is TGTGCCAGCCTGAGGGCAGGGTCGAGAAATCAGCCCCAGCATTTT. Translated, it gives CASLRAGSRNQPQHF. The variable domain in full, with the rest retrieved from reference TRBV28 and TRBJ1-5, is DVKVTQSSRYLVKRTGEKVFLECVQDMDHENMFWYRQDPGLGLRLIYFSYDVKMKEKGDIPEGYSVSREKKERFSLILESASTNQTSMYLCASLRAGSRNQPQHFGDGTRLSIL.

The chain couples TRBV15 to TRBJ2-5; 10 bases are a match to TRBD1. The CDR3 is 15 residues long. After removal of 3 bases from V and 10 bases from J, the junction contained 11 bases not matched to a gene. From germline, CDR1 is LNHNV and CDR2 YYDKDF (reference sequence). The CDR3 sequence: CATSSPGQGLLVQYF. The CDR3 coding sequence is TGTGCCACCAGCAGCCCGGGACAGGGGTTGTTGGTCCAGTACTTC.

In its sample, this clone ranks as medium-sized. This chain uses TRBV2 with TRBJ1-5, with D tentatively TRBD1 (6 bases). Trimming removed 11 bases from V and 4 bases from J, with 15 bases in between. The CDR3 consists of 13 residues. Germline V gives CDR1 SNHLY, CDR2 FYNNEI. The CDR3 region is CAGGQGMNQPQHF. Written as DNA, the CDR3 is TGTGCCGGCGGCCAGGGGATGAATCAGCCCCAGCATTTT.

The table lists this clone with a few counts. The chain joins TRBV7-6 to TRBJ2-7; 7 nucleotides agree with TRBD1. The germline CDR1 and CDR2 sequences are SGHVS and FNYEAQ. This CDR3 has 14 amino acids. Trimming removed 4 bases from V and 2 bases from J; junction bases left unmatched: 5. CDR3 sequence reads: CASSSTGAPYEQYF. In DNA, the CDR3 is TGTGCCAGCAGCTCAACAGGGGCACCCTACGAGCAGTACTTC.

This clone is deemed medium-sized. V usage is TRBV19 and J usage is TRBJ2-1; 7 bases are shared with TRBD2. V trimming: 7 bases; J trimming: 6 bases; junction bases outside the gene matches: 9. Per germline, CDR1 LNHDA and CDR2 SQIVND (reference sequence). The CDR3 is 14 amino acids. CDR3 loop: CASTHGLVGNEQFF. The CDR3 coding sequence is TGTGCCAGTACCCACGGACTAGTAGGCAATGAGCAGTTCTTC.

This chain connects TRBV7-3 to TRBJ2-2; TRBD1 aligns across 8 bases. The length of the CDR3 is 14 residues. With V trimmed by 5 bases and J by 4 bases, 3 bases remained unmatched. Looked up from germline, CDR1 is SGHTA and CDR2 is FQGTGA. The CDR3 bases are TGTGCCAGCAGCCAAGGGACAGGCACCGGGGAGCTGTTTTTT. Amino acids: CASSQGTGTGELFF.

V and J are TRBV2 and TRBJ2-3, with unresolved D. The CDR3 runs 14 residues. Germline loops: CDR1 SNHLY, CDR2 FYNNEI. V dropped 4 bases and J dropped 0 bases, with 8 bases sitting between them. In DNA, the CDR3 is TGTGCCAGCAGTGCTTTGAGGAGCACAGATACGCAGTATTTT. It yields the protein CASSALRSTDTQYF.

J is TRBJ2-1 and V is TRBV6-6, with a tentative D call TRBD2 (5 bases). The CDR3 covers 15 residues. CDR1 and CDR2 (germline): MNHNY, SVGAGI (reference sequence). The V and J ends lost 5 bases and 3 bases respectively, with 14 bases between them. The CDR3 DNA reads TGTGCCAGCAGTCCCGCCGGGGTGGTCTACAATGAGCAGTTCTTC. It is translated as CASSPAGVVYNEQFF.

The V call is TRBV5-1, the J call TRBJ2-2, with TRBD2 identical over 8 bases. Germline CDR1 reads SGHRS; CDR2 reads YFSETQ. The CDR3 consists of 15 residues. V gave up 3 bases and J gave up 6 bases; unmatched junction bases: 7. The CDR3 nucleotides read TGCGCCAGCAGCTGGGGCAGCGGGAGTCCCGGGGAGCTGTTTTTT. Encoded protein: CASSWGSGSPGELFF. The whole variable domain, remainder taken from reference TRBV5-1 and TRBJ2-2, is KAGVTQTPRYLIKTRGQQVTLSCSPISGHRSVSWYQQTPGQGLQFLFEYFSETQRNKGNFPGRFSGRQFSNSRSEMNVSTLELGDSALYLCASSWGSGSPGELFFGEGSRLTVL.

In this sample, this clone turned up a few times. This chain links TRBV6-5 with TRBJ1-2; D is unresolved. The CDR3 is made up of 15 amino acids. Germline V CDR1 and CDR2: MNHEY, SVGAGI. Trimming left V 2 bases short and J 4 bases short, with 14 bases between. The CDR3 DNA follows: TGTGCCAGCAGTTACACATCTGGTATACCCTATGGCTACACCTTC. As protein: CASSYTSGIPYGYTF.

This chain links TRBV6-5 with TRBJ1-1, with 12 bases that match TRBD1. The CDR3 totals 13 residues. Germline lookup yields CDR1 MNHEY and CDR2 SVGAGI. Germline trimming cut 6 bases from V and 4 bases from J; bases unmatched to any gene: 0. CDR3 sequence reads: CASRGQGATEAFF. The CDR3 DNA reads TGTGCCAGCAGGGGACAGGGGGCCACTGAAGCTTTCTTT.

The genes are TRBV18 and TRBJ1-2; 7 bases are shared with TRBD1. The CDR3 totals 16 residues. V dropped 3 bases and J dropped 0; count of bases not matched to a gene: 7. Germline assignment: CDR1 KGHSH and CDR2 LQKENI. This CDR3 reads CASSPTTGTANYGYTF. CDR3 bases: TGTGCCAGCTCACCGACGACCGGGACAGCTAACTATGGCTACACCTTC.

This chain uses TRBV11-2 with TRBJ2-7; TRBD2 might be the D (6 bases). The CDR3 extends over 16 amino acids. CDR1 and CDR2 (germline): SGHAT, FQNNGV. V shed 1 base and J shed 4 bases, with 17 bases lying between them. The chain's CDR3 is CASSLGSPGVGYEQYF. The CDR3 DNA follows: TGTGCCAGCAGCTTAGGGTCTCCGGGAGTTGGGTACGAGCAGTACTTC.

The table lists this clone with a few counts. V usage is TRBV6-9 and J usage is TRBJ1-5; D might be TRBD1 (6 bases). The V and J ends lost 4 bases and 4 bases respectively, with 8 bases between them. The CDR3 extends over 13 amino acids. CDR1 and CDR2 (germline): MNHGY, SVAAGI. The CDR3 sequence is CASSLTGNQPQHF. In DNA, the CDR3 is TGTGCCAGCAGTTTGACAGGAAATCAGCCCCAGCATTTT.

This clone appeared a single time. The chain has TRBV2 and TRBJ2-2; D remains unclear. Per the germline V gene, CDR1 is SNHLY and CDR2 is FYNNEI. This CDR3 region has 14 residues. V was shortened by 4 bases and J by 2 bases, with 8 bases between the two germline ends. The CDR3 DNA reads as TGTGCCAGCAGTGGTGGCGCCAACACCGGGGAGCTGTTTTTT. Encoded protein: CASSGGANTGELFF.

V gene TRBV9 combines with J gene TRBJ2-1, with 8 bases lining up with TRBD2. The CDR3 is 14 amino acids. V shed 0 bases and J 15 bases; nucleotides not matched to a gene: 11. Looked up from germline, CDR1 is SGDLS and CDR2 is YYNGEE. CDR3 nucleotide sequence: TGTGCCAGCAGCGTAGCCTCCTCCGGGAGGGCCCGGTTCTTC. The encoded protein is CASSVASSGRARFF.

In this sample, this clone turned up a few times. The rearrangement uses TRBV6-9 and TRBJ2-7; D is undetermined. The CDR3 contains 13 residues. Germline CDR1 and CDR2: MNHGY and SVAAGI. V dropped 5 bases and J dropped 2 bases, with 10 bases sitting between them. CDR3 sequence: CASSRIRTYEQYF. CDR3 bases: TGTGCCAGCAGTCGTATACGAACCTACGAGCAGTACTTC.

This clone was observed a handful of times. The chain carries TRBV6-6 and TRBJ2-1; D possibly corresponds to TRBD2 (5 bases). Looked up from germline, CDR1 is MNHNY and CDR2 is SVGAGI (reference sequence). With 0 bases removed from V and 9 bases from J, the gap between germline ends came to 9 bases. The CDR3 loop spans 13 amino acids. The CDR3, as DNA: TGTGCCAGCAGTTACTCGTGGGAGTCTGAGCAGTTCTTC. As protein: CASSYSWESEQFF.

The V gene is TRBV2, the J gene TRBJ2-7; D gene ambiguous. Trimming took off 3 bases at V and 4 bases at J, with 16 bases between the two ends. Looked up from germline, CDR1 is SNHLY and CDR2 is FYNNEI. The CDR3 spans 15 residues. The CDR3 region has the DNA TGTGCCAGCAGTGAGGAGAGAGGTGCAAGATACGAGCAGTACTTC. This codes for CASSEERGARYEQYF.

This clone was counted only a few times. CDR3 in amino acids: CASSHVEAYEQYF. The CDR3 DNA reads TGTGCCAGCAGTCACGTGGAGGCCTACGAGCAGTACTTC. V is TRBV6-5 and J is TRBJ2-7; a possible D gene is TRBD2 (5 bases). Looked up from germline, CDR1 is MNHEY and CDR2 is SVGAGI. The length of the CDR3 is 13 residues. V dropped 5 bases and J dropped 2 bases, with 10 bases sitting between them.

The CDR3: CASSVSETQYF. In nucleotides, the CDR3 is TGTGCCAGCAGTGTTAGCGAGACCCAGTACTTC. The chain recombines TRBV27 with TRBJ2-5, with unresolved D. The CDR3 covers 11 residues. Germline assignment: CDR1 MNHEY and CDR2 SMNVEV (reference sequence). V lost 5 bases and J 5 bases, leaving 6 bases between the germline ends.

This clone has a handful of counts. This sequence joins TRBV6-1 and TRBJ2-7; D not certain. The germline V gene has CDR1 MNHNS and CDR2 SASEGT. CDR3 length: 11 amino acids. Trimming took 2 bases from V and 3 from J, leaving 2 bases between them. CDR3 sequence: CASSEFYEQYF. The CDR3 nucleotides read TGTGCCAGCAGTGAATTCTACGAGCAGTACTTC.

This chain connects TRBV5-1 to TRBJ1-5; a possible D gene is TRBD1 (5 bases). The CDR3 is 14 amino acids. The germline V and J ends were trimmed by 1 base and 5 bases, with 10 bases remaining between them. Germline loops: CDR1 SGHRS, CDR2 YFSETQ. The CDR3 spells CASSLWGEDQPQHF. The CDR3 coding sequence is TGCGCCAGCAGCTTGTGGGGGGAGGATCAGCCCCAGCATTTT.

The J gene is TRBJ1-5, the V gene TRBV7-8; D unresolved. The CDR3 spans 13 residues. Germline V lookup: CDR1 SGHVS, CDR2 FQNEAQ. Between the trimmed V and J ends, which lost 5 bases and 3 bases, there was a span of 8 bases. CDR3 protein: CASSHGVNQPQHF. CDR3 coding DNA: TGTGCCAGCAGCCACGGGGTCAATCAGCCCCAGCATTTT.

This clone appeared a few times. The CDR3 DNA follows: TGTGCCAGCAGGCAGCAGGCCTCCTACGAGCAGTACTTC. It codes for CASRQQASYEQYF. J is TRBJ2-7 and V is TRBV27, with D unclear. The germline V gene has CDR1 MNHEY and CDR2 SMNVEV (reference sequence). The CDR3 extends over 13 amino acids. The germline V and J ends were trimmed by 6 bases and 0 bases, with 9 bases remaining between them.